This T cell receptor beta chain was sequenced during a study of blood T cell repertoires in COVID-19. Whole-study context: Sources were T cells, B-cell-depleted T cells, or PBMCs; the material itself was cDNA or gDNA.

The CDR3 sequence is 15 residues long. Germline loops: CDR1 SGHNT, CDR2 YYREEE (reference sequence). V was pared by 1 base and J by 9 bases, with 12 bases of the junction left unmatched. This clone was seen a few times. Sequencing was performed with immunoSEQ multiplex PCR; in TCRdb, only in-frame clones are kept and a portion is missing. The sample has 500,000 to 600,000 clones, 70% to 90% seen once; the top ten hold less than 9%. The rearrangement uses TRBV5-4 and TRBJ2-7; 8 bases agree with TRBD2. The sample comprised peripheral blood. This receptor was taken from a woman aged 45 to 65 with COVID-19, enrolled during active disease. This chain's CDR3 is CASSLLSGGLLAQYF. The CDR3 DNA is TGTGCCAGCAGCTTGCTGAGCGGGGGCCTCCTCGCGCAGTACTTC. Complete variable domain (other parts from reference TRBV5-4 and TRBJ2-7): ETGVTQSPTHLIKTRGQQVTLRCSSQSGHNTVSWYQQALGQGPQFIFQYYREEENGRGNFPPRFSGLQFPNYSSELNVNALELDDSALYLCASSLLSGGLLAQYFGPGTRLTVT.